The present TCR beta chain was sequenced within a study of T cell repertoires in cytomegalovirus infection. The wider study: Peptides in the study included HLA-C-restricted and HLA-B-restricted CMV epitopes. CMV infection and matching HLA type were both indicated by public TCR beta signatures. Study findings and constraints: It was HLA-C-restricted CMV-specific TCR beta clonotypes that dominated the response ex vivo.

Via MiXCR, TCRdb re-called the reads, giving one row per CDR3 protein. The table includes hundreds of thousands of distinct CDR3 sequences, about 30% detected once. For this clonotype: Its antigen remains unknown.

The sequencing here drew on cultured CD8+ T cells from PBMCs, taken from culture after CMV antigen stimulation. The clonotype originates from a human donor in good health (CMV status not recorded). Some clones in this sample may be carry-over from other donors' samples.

CDR3 coding DNA: TGTGCCAGCAGTTACCTTGGGCGAATCCCCTACAATGAGCAGTTCTTC. This translates into CASSYLGRIPYNEQFF. The chain is built from TRBV6-2 or TRBV6-3 and TRBJ2-1; no clear D gene. V was cut by 2 bases and J by 2 bases, with 13 bases left in between. The V gene's germline CDR1 is MNHEY and CDR2 SVGEGT. The CDR3 is made up of 16 amino acids.